One sample yielded the 20 T cell receptor beta chains listed below, sequenced in a study of tumor and adjacent non-tumor tissue in lung cancer. This sample's RNA came from whole unsorted tissue. This non-tumor lung sample came from over 3 cm beyond the tumor edge. Three rounds of nested PCR, following a modified ARM-PCR protocol, produced the TCRbeta library. One entry per CDR3 protein results from TCRdb running MiXCR on the multiplex PCR reads. The sample has roughly 74,000 distinct CDR3 sequences, less than 85% seen once; the top ten hold almost 40%. The sample comprised distant non-tumor lung tissue. The receptors originated from a man between 65 and 79 years old with non-small cell lung cancer.

This clonotype was observed once. The V and J genes are TRBV29-1 and TRBJ1-2, with D hard to call. The V gene's germline CDR1 is SQVTM and CDR2 ANQGSEA. The CDR3 contains 16 residues. DNA of the CDR3: TGCAGAATTGTCCCCTATCTATCCTCGGGAGGAGATGGCTACACCTTC. This sequence encodes CRIVPYLSSGGDGYTF.

With regard to this clonotype: The junction departs from the called germline gene at one end, perhaps through a read error. The CDR3 is CVSSLGREETQYF. The CDR3 region has the DNA TGTGTCAGCAGCTTGGGGAGGGAAGAGACCCAGTACTTC. This sequence joins TRBV5-4 and TRBJ2-5; 7 positions agree with TRBD2. CDR1 and CDR2 from the germline V gene are SGHNT and YYREEE (reference sequence). The CDR3 spans 13 residues.

On this clonotype itself: This may be a read error, as it is one base from a much larger clone. As DNA, the CDR3 is TGCAGTGCATTGGATCATGCTAACTATGGCTACACCTTC. Its protein product is CSALDHANYGYTF. The chain links TRBV20-1 to TRBJ1-2; D is ambiguous. V lost 6 bases, J lost 0 bases, and 11 bases lay in between. This CDR3 is built from 13 residues. Germline V gene lookup returns CDR1 DFQATT and CDR2 SNEGSKA (reference sequence).

This clonotype was observed many times. The final CDR3 position lacks the conserved phenylalanine or tryptophan, pointing to a likely read error. The chain employs TRBV29-1 and TRBJ2-5; D possibly corresponds to TRBD1 (6 bases). With 7 bases removed from V and 3 bases from J, the gap between germline ends came to 24 bases. The length of the CDR3 is 16 residues. Germline values: CDR1 SQVTM, CDR2 ANQGSEA. CDR3 loop: CSAKTYLQTGKETQYL. As DNA, the CDR3 is TGCAGCGCCAAGACATACCTCCAGACAGGTAAAGAGACCCAGTACTTA.

A remark on this clonotype: A single base separates this from a much larger clone, so it may be a read error. J is TRBJ2-2 and V is TRBV12-3 or TRBV12-4; D might be TRBD1 or TRBD2, each matching 6 bases. Trimming left V 5 bases short and J 1 base short, with 17 bases between. CDR3 length: 17 residues. The CDR3, as DNA: TGTGCCAGCAGTATAACCGGGGGCGCAGGGAACACCGGGGAGCTGTTTTTT. This sequence encodes CASSITGGAGNTGELFF.

To note about this clonotype: Germline is not matched at one junction end, which may reflect a read error. V is TRBV11-2 and J is TRBJ1-6; D unclear. CDR3 size: 15 residues. The V gene's germline CDR1 is SGHAT and CDR2 FQNNGV. CDR3 sequence: CASSARTVGNSPIHF. As DNA, the CDR3 is TGTGCCAGCAGCGCAAGGACGGTTGGGAATTCACCCATCCACTTT.

Notes on this clonotype: Its ends do not fully match the called genes, so a read error is possible. This sequence joins TRBV28 and TRBJ1-1, with no clear D. Germline CDR1 reads MDHEN; CDR2 reads SYDVKM. The CDR3 contains 15 residues. The CDR3 region is CASTLWPSYYTEAFF. The DNA of the CDR3 is TGTGCTAGCACTTTATGGCCCAGTTACTACACTGAAGCTTTCTTT.

A note on this clonotype: This may arise from a read error, as a much more abundant clone is one base away. The chain links TRBV6-2 or TRBV6-3 to TRBJ2-5, with 11 nucleotides matching TRBD1. Germline V gene sequence: CDR1 MNHEY, CDR2 SVGEGT. This CDR3 has 14 amino acids. The CDR3 DNA is TGTACCAGCCGGAGGACAGGGGGCCGGGAGACCCAGTACTTC. This sequence encodes CTSRRTGGRETQYF.

In the case of this clonotype: One end of the junction is discordant with germline, which a read error may explain. The gene calls are TRBV29-1 and TRBJ1-2; D remains ambiguous. This CDR3 has 15 residues. The germline CDR1 and CDR2 sequences are SQVTM and ANQGSEA. The CDR3 loop is CSVGRVADPEYGYTF. Written as DNA, the CDR3 is TGCAGCGTTGGGAGGGTGGCGGACCCAGAATATGGTTACACCTTC.

Comments on this clonotype: The junction shows a germline mismatch at one end, possibly a read error. The V call is TRBV6-2 or TRBV6-3, the J call TRBJ2-7; D remains ambiguous. Germline CDR1 and CDR2: MNHEY and SVGEGT. The CDR3 totals 15 residues. The CDR3 DNA reads TGTGCCAGCATCCGCCGCCAAGCGAGCTCCTACGAGCAATACTTC. Its protein is CASIRRQASSYEQYF.

This clonotype was counted only a few times. Here the CDR3 omits its conserved ending phenylalanine or tryptophan, so a read error is the likely source. The genes are TRBV12-3 or TRBV12-4 and TRBJ2-5; the match to TRBD2 covers 7 bases. The CDR3 is 15 residues long. CDR3 sequence: CTSSGLAGVVETQYL. The CDR3 bases are TGTACCAGCAGCGGGCTGGCGGGAGTGGTGGAGACCCAGTACTTA.

On this clonotype itself: One end of the junction fails to match germline, which may point to a read error. V gene TRBV10-2 combines with J gene TRBJ2-7, with 12 bases lining up with TRBD2. The CDR3 sequence is 15 residues long. Germline lookup yields CDR1 WSHSY and CDR2 SAAADI. CDR3 loop: CASTGTSGSDYDQYF. DNA for the CDR3: TGTGCCAGCACCGGGACTAGCGGGTCCGACTACGATCAGTACTTC.

Of note for this clonotype: Since no conserved phenylalanine or tryptophan closes the CDR3, a read error is the likely cause. The rearrangement joins TRBV6-1 to TRBJ1-5; D gene unclear. Germline V gene lookup returns CDR1 MNHNS and CDR2 SASEGT. The V end was cut by 2 bases, the J end by 9 bases, with 8 bases between. CDR3 size: 12 residues. The CDR3 nucleotides read TGTGCCAGCAGTGAATATCCTCCGCCCCAGCATTAT. Its protein product is CASSEYPPPQHY.

This clonotype was counted a few times. Since a much larger clone is just one base distant, this may be a read error. V and J are TRBV12-3 or TRBV12-4 and TRBJ1-1, with no clear D. The CDR3 has 13 residues. The CDR3 DNA reads TGTACCAGCAGTTTAATGGGGAAGATTGAAGCTTTCTTT. Translation gives CTSSLMGKIEAFF.

A word on this clonotype: Likely a read error: the CDR3 ends without its conserved phenylalanine or tryptophan. The chain combines TRBV11-3 with TRBJ2-7; D is uncertain. CDR1 and CDR2 from the germline V gene are SGHNT and YENEEA. There are 12 residues in the CDR3. This CDR3 is CDSSLVRYEQYY. The CDR3 bases are TGTGACAGCAGCTTAGTTCGGTACGAGCAGTACTAC.

Points on this clonotype: This is likely a read error, given that the CDR3 carries no conserved phenylalanine or tryptophan at its end. The rearrangement uses TRBV27 and TRBJ2-7; D is perhaps TRBD2 (6 bases). The germline V and J ends were trimmed by 5 bases and 7 bases, with 24 bases remaining between them. The CDR3 length is 16 residues. Germline CDR1 reads MNHEY; CDR2 reads SMNVEV (reference sequence). CDR3 coding DNA: TGTGCCAGCAGTCCAAGGACATACGACCTCGGAGGGGAGCAGTACTCC. This sequence encodes CASSPRTYDLGGEQYS.

As concerns this clonotype: Germline is not matched at one junction end, which may reflect a read error. The chain carries TRBV12-3 or TRBV12-4 and TRBJ2-2; unclear D gene. The CDR3 has 15 amino acids. The CDR3 loop reads CTSSLQNGNAGELFF. The CDR3 nucleotides are TGTACCAGCAGTCTCCAAAATGGGAACGCCGGGGAGCTGTTTTTT.

Concerning this clonotype itself: It may be a read error: a sequence one base away is much more abundant. CDR3 residues: CASTMTGWGELFF. The CDR3 bases are TGTGCCAGCACTATGACAGGCTGGGGGGAGCTGTTTTTT. This rearrangement joins TRBV12-3 or TRBV12-4 to TRBJ2-2, with D possibly being TRBD1 (6 bases). This CDR3 comprises 13 residues. With 7 bases removed from V and 8 bases from J, the gap between germline ends came to 14 bases.

The chain has TRBV12-3 or TRBV12-4 and TRBJ2-2, with 7 bases that match TRBD2. The CDR3 spans 15 residues. V lost 5 bases to trimming and J lost 15 bases; unmatched junction nucleotides: 18. CDR3 loop: CASSPQHGNVGGLFF. CDR3 nucleotides: TGTGCCAGCAGTCCCCAACATGGGAACGTCGGGGGGTTGTTTTTT.

Worth noting for this clonotype: The CDR3 ends on some other residue instead of the conserved phenylalanine or tryptophan, so this is likely a read error. V gene TRBV11-1 combines with J gene TRBJ2-2, with 7 bases matching TRBD1. With V trimmed by 6 bases and J by 5 bases, 6 bases remained unmatched. The CDR3 consists of 14 residues. Per the germline V gene, CDR1 is SGHAT and CDR2 is FQDESV (reference sequence). The CDR3 DNA reads as TGTGCCAGCAGTTGGGGCAGGGGGACCGGGGAGCTGTTTTAT. As protein: CASSWGRGTGELFY.